This paragraph covers one TCR beta chain sequence. No antigen is known for it. No base quality information exists; no much larger clone differs at one position. The data were taken from a study of beta chain bispecific antibodies for T cell cancers (dated by TCRdb to the early 2020s). Notes on the research overall: T cells from healthy donors were cocultured with T cell leukemia lines in the presence of bispecific antibodies, after which the depletion of each TRBV family was measured by TRBV sequencing of the surviving cells. Surface TRBV12 (TRBV12-3) was expressed on Jurkat cells, and surface TRBV5-5 was expressed on HPB-ALL cells. Summary of the overall study and its limitations: Apart from the targeted and closely related genes, all other TRBV family members appeared unaffected by the TRBV-directed bispecific antibodies. Compared with anti-CD19, anti-TRBV12 exposure reduced the TRBV12-3 share of total TRBV signal by approximately 99%; TRBV12-4 fell 35% to 45%, not significantly. Every sequenced sample contained a mix of leukemia cell line cells and normal T cells, and most targeted TRBV signal came from the leukemia cells rather than from the normal T cells. Cross-reactivity of the anti-TRBV5-5 antibody with TRBV5-6 was attributed to high sequence similarity between the two genes.

Unique molecular identifier barcodes were incorporated into the libraries and were used for clonotype quantification. Qiagen AllPrep DNA/RNA Micro kits were used to isolate total RNA, and an Agilent TapeStation was used to check RNA quality. TCR beta libraries were built by 5' RACE: cDNA synthesis followed by two PCR steps using TCR beta constant-region gene-specific primers. TCR beta libraries were sequenced on an Illumina MiSeq platform. The original methods were these. MIGEC, MiXCR and VDJtools were used for read processing. Clonotype frequency was calculated as the fraction of unique molecular identifiers assigned to a given clonotype among all unique molecular identifiers in the sample. Nonfunctional TRBV genes listed as pseudogenes or open reading frames in IMGT, such as TRBV1, TRBV12-1 and TRBV21, were excluded. TCRdb trimmed public reads at Q25 via fastp, called clones via MiXCR and kept in-frame beta chains. Each CDR3 protein gets just one entry, which takes the most common genes and DNA from the rows behind it. The V and J calls, along with clone size, are taken from TCRdb and not from the paper's own processing. Within this sample are 20,000 to 25,000 distinct CDR3 sequences, with 2% to 2.5% of them counted one time only. The ten biggest clones cover under 5.5% of the sample.

The treatment or condition label on this specimen signifies: alpha-V12: anti-TRBV12 scFv linked to anti-CD3 scFv. For roughly three days, T cells were expanded from blood mononuclear cells using either the anti-CD3 antibody OKT3 or CD3/CD28 Dynabeads. The anti-TRBV12 bispecific sample came from a coculture of Jurkat leukemia cells with normal T cells, compared against an anti-CD19 bispecific control coculture. The expanded T cells were grown in RPMI 1640 containing roughly 10% fetal bovine serum, recombinant human IL-2 (approximately 91 IU/ml) and IL-7 (roughly 5 ng/ml). Each coculture contained approximately 5 x 10^4 normal T cells, approximately 5 x 10^4 target cells and bispecific antibody in about 92 ul and was incubated for 15 to 20 hours at 37 degrees C. Each bispecific antibody consisted of two single-chain variable fragments expressed in a single-chain diabody format with a His tag. Effector T cells were obtained from healthy human donors, and peripheral blood mononuclear cells were isolated from leukapheresis samples by Ficoll density gradient centrifugation.

The CDR3 contains 14 residues, cysteine and phenylalanine counted. Only CDR3 DNA is held: 42 bases, read in frame from base 1. Trimming removed 4 bases from V and 2 bases from J, leaving 12 bases between the germline ends. The germline V gene (reference sequence) specifies SGHNT as CDR1 and YYREEE as CDR2. Sequenced here: healthy donor T cells cultured with leukemia cells, sampled from a culture containing a bispecific antibody targeting TCR Vbeta12. The sequence links TRBV5-4 to TRBJ2-5, with the D call perhaps TRBD1 or TRBD2, as 6 bases match in each case. This receptor was taken from a human donor in good health. Some clones in this sample may be carry-over from other donors' samples. This receptor carries the CDR3 CASSPRGDQETQYF. In nucleotide form, the sequence is TGTGCCAGCAGCCCGAGGGGGGATCAAGAGACCCAGTACTTC.